This paragraph covers one T cell receptor beta chain sequence. This specimen belongs to a study of cytomegalovirus exposure and HLA in healthy donors. The CDR3 contains 11 residues. Germline loops: CDR1 DFQATT, CDR2 SNEGSKA (reference sequence). V lost 5 bases and J lost 0, with 4 bases in between. The study ran its PCR with 60 Vbeta and 13 Jbeta primers. Profiled with immunoSEQ multiplex PCR; TCRdb holds only in-frame clones, not every one. The sample holds some 150,000 clones, about four fifths seen once. J is TRBJ1-1 and V is TRBV20-1; D call uncertain. The clonotype was recovered from a woman between 45 and 65 years old in good health and CMV-seronegative. Input material: PBMCs. CDR3 in DNA: TGCAGTGCTCCCATGAACACTGAAGCTTTCTTT. This encodes CSAPMNTEAFF.